The 5 T cell receptor beta chains below come from one sample, sequenced in a study of CD8 T cells in Susac syndrome. The authors reverse transcribed roughly 0.5 to 1 ug RNA with random hexamers. TCRdb processed the immunoSEQ multiplex PCR reads anew with MiXCR; each CDR3 protein has one entry. Here the sample spans about 300,000 distinct CDR3 sequences, 75% to 90% being singletons. Input material: CD8+ T cells from PBMCs. The receptors come from a human donor with multiple sclerosis.

CDR3 DNA: TGTGCCAGCAGTTTACTGGGAGGAGCCTACGAGCAGTACTTC. Amino acids: CASSLLGGAYEQYF. The chain employs TRBV27 and TRBJ2-7; TRBD2 is a possible D gene (6 bases). Looked up from germline, CDR1 is MNHEY and CDR2 is SMNVEV (reference sequence). V was clipped by 2 bases and J by 2 bases, with 10 bases between them. This CDR3 has 14 residues.

This clonotype was seen just once. The V call is TRBV10-3, the J call TRBJ2-3, with 9 bases identical to TRBD1. The CDR3 runs to 18 residues. The germline gives CDR1 ENHRY, CDR2 SYGVKD. The ends lost 0 bases at V and 1 base at J; junction bases unmatched: 8. The CDR3 region is CAISESGQGHGGTDTQYF. CDR3 bases: TGTGCCATCAGTGAGTCGGGACAGGGCCACGGGGGCACAGATACGCAGTATTTT.

This clonotype was detected only once. The chain uses TRBV3-1 and TRBJ2-5, with a tentative D call TRBD2 (6 bases). The germline V and J ends were trimmed by 6 bases and 1 base, with 21 bases remaining between them. Germline CDR1 and CDR2: LGHDT and YNNKEL (reference sequence). CDR3 length: 17 amino acids. CDR3 nucleotides: TGTGCCAGCAGGCAGGGAGGCCTTGGTAGGCCCCAAGAGACCCAGTACTTC. Its protein is CASRQGGLGRPQETQYF.

CDR3 DNA sequence: TGTGCCAGCAGTTTCCTGACAGAGACTAGCACAGATACGCAGTATTTT. Its translation is CASSFLTETSTDTQYF. The chain couples TRBV12-3 or TRBV12-4 to TRBJ2-3; D might be TRBD1 (5 bases). The CDR3 consists of 16 residues. Trimming took off 3 bases at V and 0 bases at J, with 13 bases between the two ends.

The chain couples TRBV29-1 to TRBJ2-7; D possibly matches TRBD1 or TRBD2 (5 bases each). CDR1 and CDR2 (germline): SQVTM, ANQGSEA. The length of the CDR3 is 12 residues. V lost 7 bases and J lost 7, with 17 bases in between. CDR3 residues: CSAVGPSGEQYF. The CDR3 DNA is TGCAGCGCTGTGGGACCTAGTGGGGAGCAGTACTTC.